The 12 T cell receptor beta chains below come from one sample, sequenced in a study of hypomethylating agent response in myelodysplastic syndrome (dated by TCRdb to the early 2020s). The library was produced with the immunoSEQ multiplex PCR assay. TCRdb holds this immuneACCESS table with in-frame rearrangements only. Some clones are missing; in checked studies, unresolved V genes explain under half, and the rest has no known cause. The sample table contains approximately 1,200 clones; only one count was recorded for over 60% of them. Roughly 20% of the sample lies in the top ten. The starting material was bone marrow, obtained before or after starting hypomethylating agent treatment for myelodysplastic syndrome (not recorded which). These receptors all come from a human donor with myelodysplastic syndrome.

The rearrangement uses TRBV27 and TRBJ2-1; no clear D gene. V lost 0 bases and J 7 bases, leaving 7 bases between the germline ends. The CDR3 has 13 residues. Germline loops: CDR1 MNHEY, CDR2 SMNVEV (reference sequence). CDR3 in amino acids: CASSLSDRNEQFF. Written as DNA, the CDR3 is TGTGCCAGCAGTTTATCGGACCGTAATGAGCAGTTCTTC.

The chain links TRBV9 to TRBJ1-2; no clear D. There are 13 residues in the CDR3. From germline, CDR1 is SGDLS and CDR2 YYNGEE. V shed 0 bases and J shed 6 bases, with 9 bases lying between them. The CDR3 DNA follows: TGTGCCAGCAGCGTAGAACCCTTGCATGGCTACACCTTC. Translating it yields CASSVEPLHGYTF. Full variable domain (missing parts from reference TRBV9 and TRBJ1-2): DSGVTQTPKHLITATGQRVTLRCSPRSGDLSVYWYQQSLDQGLQFLIQYYNGEERAKGNILERFSAQQFPDLHSELNLSSLELGDSALYFCASSVEPLHGYTFGSGTRLTVV.

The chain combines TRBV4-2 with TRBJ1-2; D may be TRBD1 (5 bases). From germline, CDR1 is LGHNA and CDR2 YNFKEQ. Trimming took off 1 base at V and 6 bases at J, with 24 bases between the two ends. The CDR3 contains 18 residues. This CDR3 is CASSQGPVSDISSHGYTF. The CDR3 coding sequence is TGTGCCAGCAGCCAAGGGCCAGTATCGGACATCTCCTCACATGGCTACACCTTC.

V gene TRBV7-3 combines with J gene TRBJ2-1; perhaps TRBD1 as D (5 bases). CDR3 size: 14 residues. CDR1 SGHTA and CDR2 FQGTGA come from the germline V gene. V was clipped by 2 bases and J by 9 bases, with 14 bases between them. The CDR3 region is CASSLEFRGFEQFF. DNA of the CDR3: TGTGCCAGCAGCTTAGAGTTTAGGGGCTTTGAGCAGTTCTTC.

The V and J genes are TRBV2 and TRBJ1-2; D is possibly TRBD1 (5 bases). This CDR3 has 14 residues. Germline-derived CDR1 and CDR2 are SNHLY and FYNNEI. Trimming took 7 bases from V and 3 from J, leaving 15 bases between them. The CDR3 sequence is CASTALLGDYGYTF. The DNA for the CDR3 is TGTGCCAGCACCGCTCTCTTGGGGGACTATGGCTACACCTTC.

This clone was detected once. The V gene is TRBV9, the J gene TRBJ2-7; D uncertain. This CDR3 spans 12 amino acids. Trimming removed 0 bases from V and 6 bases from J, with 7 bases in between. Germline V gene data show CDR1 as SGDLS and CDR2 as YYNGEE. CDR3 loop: CASSVDYGEQYF. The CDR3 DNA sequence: TGTGCCAGCAGCGTAGATTACGGCGAGCAGTACTTC.

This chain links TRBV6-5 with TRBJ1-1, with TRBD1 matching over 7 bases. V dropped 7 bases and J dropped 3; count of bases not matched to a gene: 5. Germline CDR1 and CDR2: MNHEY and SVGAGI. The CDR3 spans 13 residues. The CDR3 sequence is CASNRQGHTEAFF. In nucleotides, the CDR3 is TGTGCCAGCAATCGACAGGGTCACACTGAAGCTTTCTTT.

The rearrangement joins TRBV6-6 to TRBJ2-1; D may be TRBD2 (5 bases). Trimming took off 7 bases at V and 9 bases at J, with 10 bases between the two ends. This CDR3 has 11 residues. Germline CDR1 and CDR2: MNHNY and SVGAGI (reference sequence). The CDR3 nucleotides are TGTGCCAGCACCCTCCGGGGTGAGCAGTTCTTC. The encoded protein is CASTLRGEQFF.

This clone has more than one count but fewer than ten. CDR3 residues: CASSWNNYGYTF. In DNA, the CDR3 is TGTGCCAGTAGTTGGAACAACTATGGCTACACCTTC. V usage is TRBV19 and J usage is TRBJ1-2; D is ambiguous. Looked up from germline, CDR1 is LNHDA and CDR2 is SQIVND (reference sequence). The CDR3 extends over 12 amino acids. V lost 5 bases to trimming and J lost 2 bases, with 6 bases between them.

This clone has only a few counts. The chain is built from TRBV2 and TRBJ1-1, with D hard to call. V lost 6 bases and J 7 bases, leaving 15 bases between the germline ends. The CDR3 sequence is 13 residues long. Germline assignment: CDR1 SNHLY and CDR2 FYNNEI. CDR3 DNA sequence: TGTGCCAGCAGCTACTCGGAAGGAGGTGAAGCTTTCTTT. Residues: CASSYSEGGEAFF.

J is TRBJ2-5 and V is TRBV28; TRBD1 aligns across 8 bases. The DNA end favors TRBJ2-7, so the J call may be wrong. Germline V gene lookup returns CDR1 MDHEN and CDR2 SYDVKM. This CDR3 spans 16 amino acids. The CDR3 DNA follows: TGTGCCAGCAGTTTATTTCGGGACAGGAGCACCTACGAGCAGTACTTC. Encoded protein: CASSLFRDRSTYEQYF.

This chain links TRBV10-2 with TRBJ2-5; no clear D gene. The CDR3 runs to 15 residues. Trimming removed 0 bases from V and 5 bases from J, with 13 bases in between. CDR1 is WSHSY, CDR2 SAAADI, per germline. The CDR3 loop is CASSESGVIRETQYF. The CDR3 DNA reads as TGCGCCAGCAGTGAGTCTGGGGTAATTCGGGAGACCCAGTACTTC.